The entry below describes one T cell receptor beta chain. Its antigen is still unknown. This entry is derived from a study of T-cell memory formation after mild COVID-19. Study summary: TCR clusters showed largely donor specificity. General study points: A second wave of clones peaked on day 37, and their SARS-CoV-2 specificity went unconfirmed.

Germline assignment: CDR1 LGHDT and CDR2 YNNKEL (reference sequence). V was cut by 4 bases and J by 4 bases, with 17 bases left in between. This CDR3 contains 17 residues. TCR alpha and TCR beta cDNA libraries carrying sample barcodes and UMIs came from 5'RACE with constant-segment primers. MiXCR, run by TCRdb on the 5' RACE reads, gives a single entry per CDR3 protein. Among some 82,000 distinct CDR3 sequences listed, roughly 12% were seen once. This chain joins TRBV3-1 and TRBJ1-6; a possible D gene is TRBD1 (5 bases). The source material was PBMCs or a T cell subset sorted from them (not recorded which). This clonotype was sampled from a man aged 18 to 30 who had mild COVID-19 (a few samples of this study predate the infection). Cell type and time point are not known. CDR3 bases: TGTGCCAGCAGCCCCAGCGTTGGGACCGGTTATAATTCACCCCTCCACTTT. This gives the protein CASSPSVGTGYNSPLHF.